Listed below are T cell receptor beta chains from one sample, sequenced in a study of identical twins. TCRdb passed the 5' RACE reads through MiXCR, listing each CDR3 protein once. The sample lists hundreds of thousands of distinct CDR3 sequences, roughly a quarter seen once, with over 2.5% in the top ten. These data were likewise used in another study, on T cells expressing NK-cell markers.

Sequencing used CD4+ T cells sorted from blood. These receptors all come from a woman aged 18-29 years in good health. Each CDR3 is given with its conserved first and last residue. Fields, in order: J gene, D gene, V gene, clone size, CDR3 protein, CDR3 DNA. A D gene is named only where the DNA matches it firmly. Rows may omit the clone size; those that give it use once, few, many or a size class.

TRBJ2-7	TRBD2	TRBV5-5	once	CASSLVTGGLLGEQYF	TGTGCCAGCAGCTTGGTGACGGGAGGACTTTTAGGGGAGCAGTACTTC
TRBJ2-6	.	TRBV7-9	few	CASSPDRYSGANVLTF	TGTGCCAGCAGCCCTGACAGGTACTCTGGGGCCAACGTCCTGACTTTC
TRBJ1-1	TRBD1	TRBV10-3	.	CAISGTGEAFF	TGTGCCATCAGTGGGACAGGGGAAGCTTTCTTT
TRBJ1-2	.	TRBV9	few	CASSVGPYVGYGYTF	TGTGCCAGCAGCGTAGGACCGTACGTGGGCTATGGCTACACCTTC
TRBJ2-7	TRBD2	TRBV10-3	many	CAINGGLGNEQYF	TGTGCCATCAACGGGGGACTAGGCAACGAGCAGTACTTC
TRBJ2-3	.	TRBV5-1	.	CASSLWGANTDTQYF	TGCGCCAGCAGCTTGTGGGGGGCCAATACAGATACGCAGTATTTT
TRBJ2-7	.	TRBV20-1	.	CSVPAGPEQYF	TGCAGTGTTCCAGCGGGCCCCGAGCAGTACTTC
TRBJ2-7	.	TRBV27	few	CAKPWYEQYF	TGTGCCAAACCCTGGTACGAGCAGTACTTC
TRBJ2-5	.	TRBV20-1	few	CSGAEETQYF	TGCAGTGGAGCGGAAGAGACCCAGTACTTC
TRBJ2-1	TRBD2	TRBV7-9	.	CASSLASSGRKNEQFF	TGTGCCAGCAGCTTAGCGTCTAGCGGGAGGAAGAATGAGCAGTTCTTC
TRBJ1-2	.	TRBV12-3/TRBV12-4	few	CASSLVVTNYGYTF	TGTGCCAGCAGTTTAGTGGTTACTAACTATGGCTACACCTTC
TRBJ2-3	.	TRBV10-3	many	CAIRQHSGGTDTQYF	TGTGCCATCAGACAACACTCTGGGGGCACAGATACGCAGTATTTT
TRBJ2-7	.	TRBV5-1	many	CASSGTGSLHEQYF	TGCGCCAGCAGCGGAACAGGGAGTCTTCACGAGCAGTACTTC
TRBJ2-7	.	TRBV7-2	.	CASSHDSYEQYF	TGTGCCAGCAGCCACGACAGCTACGAGCAGTACTTC
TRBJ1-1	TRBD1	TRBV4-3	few	CASSQIGQGVPAFF	TGCGCCAGCAGCCAGATTGGACAGGGTGTCCCAGCTTTCTTT
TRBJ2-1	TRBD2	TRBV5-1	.	CASSSRTSGRGDEQFF	TGCGCCAGCAGCTCCCGGACTAGCGGGAGGGGCGATGAGCAGTTCTTC
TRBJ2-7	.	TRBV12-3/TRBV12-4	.	CASSPSTYASYEQYF	TGTGCCAGCAGTCCTTCTACCTATGCCTCCTACGAGCAGTACTTC
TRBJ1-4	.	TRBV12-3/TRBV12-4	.	CASSYASGYEKLFF	TGTGCCAGCAGCTACGCCTCGGGTTATGAAAAACTGTTTTTT
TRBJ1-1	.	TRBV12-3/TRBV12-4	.	CASSFPKGGAEAFF	TGTGCCAGCAGTTTCCCGAAGGGAGGGGCTGAAGCTTTCTTT
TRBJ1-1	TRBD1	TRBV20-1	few	CSARGQGAMNTEAFF	TGCAGTGCTAGGGGACAGGGGGCAATGAACACTGAAGCTTTCTTT
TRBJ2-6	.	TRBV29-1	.	CSVLRSGANVLTF	TGCAGCGTTCTTCGATCTGGGGCCAACGTCCTGACTTTC
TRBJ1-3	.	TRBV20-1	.	CSARIQGAGNTIYF	TGCAGTGCTAGAATACAGGGAGCTGGAAACACCATATATTTT
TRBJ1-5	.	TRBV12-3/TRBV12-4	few	CASSLSAENQPQHF	TGTGCCAGCAGTTTATCGGCCGAAAATCAGCCCCAGCATTTT
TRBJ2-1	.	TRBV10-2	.	CASTYRDLGGFF	TGCGCCAGCACCTACCGGGACCTCGGGGGGTTCTTC
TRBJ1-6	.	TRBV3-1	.	CASSQGGTRAGSPLHF	TGTGCCAGCAGCCAAGGGGGTACCAGGGCCGGTTCACCCCTCCACTTT
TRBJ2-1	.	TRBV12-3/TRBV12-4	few	CASSFAGSRFF	TGTGCCAGCAGTTTTGCTGGTTCCCGGTTCTTC
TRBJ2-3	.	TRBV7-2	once	CASSYRPITDTQYF	TGTGCCAGCAGCTATAGACCGATCACAGATACGCAGTATTTT
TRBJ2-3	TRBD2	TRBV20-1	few	CSASVAGRGDTQYF	TGCAGTGCTAGCGTGGCGGGGAGGGGAGATACGCAGTATTTT
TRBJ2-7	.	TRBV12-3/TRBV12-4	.	CASSSGYKPNGEQYF	TGTGCCAGCAGTTCAGGGTATAAGCCAAACGGCGAGCAGTACTTC
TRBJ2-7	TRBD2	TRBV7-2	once	CASSLSSGRAGEQYF	TGTGCCAGCAGCTTAAGTAGCGGGAGGGCCGGCGAGCAGTACTTC
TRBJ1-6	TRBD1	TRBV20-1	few	CSAPTGQGVSGSPLHF	TGCAGTGCTCCGACCGGACAGGGTGTTTCGGGTTCACCCCTCCACTTT
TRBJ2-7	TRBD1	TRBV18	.	CASSPNVMDRTHEQYF	TGTGCCAGCTCACCCAACGTTATGGACAGGACACACGAGCAGTACTTC
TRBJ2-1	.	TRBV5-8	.	CASTLGGSFNEQFF	TGTGCCAGCACCTTGGGGGGATCATTCAATGAGCAGTTCTTC
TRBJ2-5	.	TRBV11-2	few	CASSLHQIETQYF	TGTGCCAGCAGCTTACACCAGATCGAGACCCAGTACTTC
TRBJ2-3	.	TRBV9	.	CASSVDQATDTQYF	TGTGCCAGCAGCGTAGACCAGGCCACAGATACGCAGTATTTT
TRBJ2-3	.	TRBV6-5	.	CASSYGLGGRSTDTQYF	TGTGCCAGCAGTTATGGGTTGGGGGGACGTAGCACAGATACGCAGTATTTT
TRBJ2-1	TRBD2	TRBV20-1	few	CSASIGGGNYNEQFF	TGCAGTGCTAGCATCGGCGGGGGGAATTACAATGAGCAGTTCTTC
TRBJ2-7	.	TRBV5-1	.	CASSPTRMGDEQYF	TGCGCCAGCAGCCCCACCAGGATGGGTGACGAGCAGTACTTC
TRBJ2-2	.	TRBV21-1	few	CASSIIAPGLPGLDTGELFF	TGTGCCAGCAGCATTATAGCGCCGGGGCTACCGGGGTTAGACACCGGGGAGCTGTTTTTT
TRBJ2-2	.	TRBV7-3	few	CASTLIRGGELFF	TGTGCCAGCACCCTTATCAGGGGCGGGGAGCTGTTTTTT
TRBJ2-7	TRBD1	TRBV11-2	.	CASSPSRTGPLEQYF	TGTGCCAGCAGCCCCTCCAGGACAGGACCTCTCGAGCAGTACTTC
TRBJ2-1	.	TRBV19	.	CASCGYNEQFF	TGTGCCAGCTGTGGGTACAATGAGCAGTTCTTC
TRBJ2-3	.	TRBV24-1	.	CATSIRRRSDTQYF	TGTGCCACCAGTATCCGCAGGAGGTCAGATACGCAGTATTTT
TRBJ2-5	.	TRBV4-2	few	CASSQAGELETQYF	TGTGCCAGCAGCCAAGCGGGGGAGTTGGAGACCCAGTACTTC
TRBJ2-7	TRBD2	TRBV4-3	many	CASSPGLAGSYEQYF	TGCGCCAGCAGCCCCGGACTAGCGGGATCCTACGAGCAGTACTTC
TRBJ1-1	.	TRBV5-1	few	CASSLEVYNTEAFF	TGCGCCAGCAGCTTGGAGGTGTACAACACTGAAGCTTTCTTT
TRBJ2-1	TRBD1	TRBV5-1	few	CASQGYTGVYNEQFF	TGCGCCAGCCAGGGTTATACAGGGGTGTACAATGAGCAGTTCTTC
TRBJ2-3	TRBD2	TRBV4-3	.	CASSPRSGSWADTQYF	TGCGCCAGCAGCCCGCGTAGCGGGAGTTGGGCAGATACGCAGTATTTT
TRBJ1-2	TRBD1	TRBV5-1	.	CASSLAGQGEGYTF	TGCGCCAGCAGCTTGGCGGGACAGGGAGAAGGCTACACCTTC
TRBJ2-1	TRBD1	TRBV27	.	CASSLGGDREGSEQFF	TGTGCCAGCAGTTTAGGCGGGGACAGGGAGGGGAGTGAGCAGTTCTTC
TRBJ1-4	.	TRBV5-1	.	CASSLVDGVGEKLFF	TGCGCCAGCAGCTTGGTGGACGGCGTCGGGGAAAAACTGTTTTTT
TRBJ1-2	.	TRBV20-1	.	CSTSDRSYGYTF	.
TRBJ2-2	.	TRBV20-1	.	CSAGLGGGTGELFF	TGCAGTGCTGGGCTGGGTGGCGGCACCGGGGAGCTGTTTTTT
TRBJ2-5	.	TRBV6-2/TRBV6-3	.	CASSRTYPGETQYF	TGTGCCAGCAGCCGGACTTACCCAGGGGAGACCCAGTACTTC
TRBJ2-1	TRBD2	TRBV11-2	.	CASSLFAGDYNEQFF	TGTGCCAGCAGCTTATTTGCGGGGGATTACAATGAGCAGTTCTTC
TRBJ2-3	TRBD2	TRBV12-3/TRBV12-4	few	CASTRTSGVTDTQYF	TGTGCCAGCACCCGGACTAGCGGGGTCACAGATACGCAGTATTTT
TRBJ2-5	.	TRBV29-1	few	CSVDGEGGETQYF	TGCAGCGTTGATGGGGAGGGGGGAGAGACCCAGTACTTC